The 10 T cell receptor beta chains given below trace back to one sample, sequenced in a study of cytomegalovirus exposure and HLA in healthy donors. 13 Jbeta primers and 60 Vbeta primers were used for the PCR. Assay: immunoSEQ multiplex PCR; the TCRdb copy retains only in-frame clones and omits some. The data show about 170,000 clones, roughly 76% seen once. Material for sequencing was PBMCs. Receptor source: a woman under 30 in good health and CMV-seropositive.

The CDR3 sequence: CASSLAAGGLANTGELFF. CDR3 sequence (DNA): TGCGCCAGCAGCTTGGCAGCGGGGGGGCTGGCGAACACCGGGGAGCTGTTTTTT. The gene calls are TRBV5-1 and TRBJ2-2; 10 bases are shared with TRBD2. Germline trimming cut 0 bases from V and 0 bases from J; bases unmatched to any gene: 5. Germline values: CDR1 SGHRS, CDR2 YFSETQ. The CDR3 length is 18 residues.

This clone was observed a handful of times. V and J are TRBV5-1 and TRBJ2-7; D may be TRBD2 (7 bases). This CDR3 contains 14 residues. Trimming removed 3 bases from V and 4 bases from J, with 14 bases in between. Germline CDR1 SGHRS, CDR2 YFSETQ. The CDR3 here is CASSSTGGTYEQYF. Written as DNA, the CDR3 is TGCGCCAGCAGCTCCACGGGGGGCACATACGAGCAGTACTTC.

Details on this clone: At one end, the junction sequence differs from germline, possibly due to a read error. The chain recombines TRBV7-9 with TRBJ1-1, with D uncertain. Germline assignment: CDR1 SEHNR and CDR2 FQNEAQ (reference sequence). The length of the CDR3 is 16 residues. The CDR3 nucleotides read TGTTCCAGCAGCTTAGAACCCAGTCGGGTAGGAACTGAAGCTTTCTTT. Its protein product is CSSSLEPSRVGTEAFF.

Of note for this clone: Germline is not matched at one junction end, which may reflect a read error. The chain couples TRBV5-6 to TRBJ2-4; 12 bases map to TRBD1. The CDR3 is 19 residues long. Germline lookup yields CDR1 SGHDT and CDR2 YYEEEE. CDR3 in amino acids: CASSWGTGGHHLAKNSQYF. CDR3 nucleotide sequence: TGTGCCAGCAGCTGGGGGACAGGGGGCCACCATTTAGCCAAAAACAGTCAGTACTTC.

This clone was detected only a few times. This rearrangement joins TRBV4-1 to TRBJ2-3; 9 positions match TRBD2. The CDR3 is made up of 17 amino acids. In germline, CDR1 is MGHRA, CDR2 YSYEKL. The V and J ends lost 3 bases and 3 bases, in that order; junction bases with no gene match: 10. The CDR3 DNA sequence: TGCGCCAGCAGCCAGCTTCCCGGGACTAGCAGGACAGATACGCAGTATTTT. Its translation: CASSQLPGTSRTDTQYF.

The chain couples TRBV6-5 to TRBJ2-7, with 10 bases aligning to TRBD2. V dropped 3 bases and J dropped 1; count of bases not matched to a gene: 3. The CDR3 contains 15 residues. Per germline, CDR1 MNHEY and CDR2 SVGAGI. The CDR3 reads CASSYLSGGSYEQYF. The CDR3 nucleotides read TGTGCCAGCAGTTATCTTAGCGGGGGGTCCTACGAGCAGTACTTC.

The genes are TRBV29-1 and TRBJ1-1, with a tentative D call TRBD1 (5 bases). V lost 1 base, J lost 5 bases, and 14 bases lay in between. Germline CDR1 and CDR2: SQVTM and ANQGSEA. This CDR3 has 14 residues. The CDR3 reads CSVEVWGRVTEAFF. The CDR3 nucleotides are TGCAGCGTTGAAGTCTGGGGCCGTGTGACTGAAGCTTTCTTT.

This clone was seen a single time. V and J are TRBV11-2 and TRBJ2-3; TRBD2 aligns across 13 bases. Per germline, CDR1 SGHAT and CDR2 FQNNGV. The trim removed 4 bases at V and 6 bases at J, leaving 13 bases unmatched. This CDR3 contains 18 residues. The CDR3 protein is CASSSRLLAGGLSDTQYF. The DNA of the CDR3 is TGTGCCAGCAGCTCCCGGCTACTAGCGGGGGGGCTATCGGATACGCAGTATTTT.

The V gene is TRBV5-4, the J gene TRBJ2-2; 7 bases align to TRBD1. Germline CDR1 and CDR2: SGHNT and YYREEE (reference sequence). The CDR3 has 16 residues. Trimming cost V 6 bases and J 5 bases; bases outside gene matches: 13. This CDR3 is CASTGGTAWDTGELFF. CDR3 sequence (DNA): TGTGCCAGCACCGGTGGGACAGCCTGGGATACCGGGGAGCTGTTTTTT.

The chain carries TRBV5-5 and TRBJ1-3; 8 positions agree with TRBD1. Germline assignment: CDR1 SGHKS and CDR2 YYEKEE (reference sequence). Trimming removed 4 bases from V and 7 bases from J; junction bases left unmatched: 7. The CDR3 loop spans 14 amino acids. CDR3 loop: CASSPQGVVNTIYF. CDR3 sequence (DNA): TGTGCCAGCAGCCCACAGGGGGTTGTTAACACCATATATTTT.